These T cell receptor beta chains were read from a single sample in a study of vaccination and CD4 T cells after COVID-19. For these receptors, no antigen is known. One entry per CDR3 protein results from TCRdb running MiXCR on the PCR reads. Of over 5,000 distinct CDR3 sequences in the sample, around 50% were seen once. The sequencing input was CD4+ T cells from blood, cultured in vitro. The receptors come from a human donor who had recovered from COVID-19. Each CDR3 is given with its conserved first and last residue.

cdr3_aa: CASSPVPGQGADTEAFF
j_call: TRBJ1-1
v_call: TRBV18

cdr3_aa: CSARDDRGETQYF
j_call: TRBJ2-5
v_call: TRBV20-1

cdr3_aa: CSVVVGGYSNQPQHF
j_call: TRBJ1-5
v_call: TRBV29-1

cdr3_aa: CSARDRIDQETQYF
j_call: TRBJ2-5
v_call: TRBV20-1

cdr3_aa: CANGGGGDTDTQYF
j_call: TRBJ2-3
v_call: TRBV10-3

cdr3_aa: CASSSTSGRVHEQFF
j_call: TRBJ2-1
v_call: TRBV6-2/TRBV6-3

cdr3_aa: CSAREGANLVRGYTF
j_call: TRBJ1-2
v_call: TRBV20-1

cdr3_aa: CASSYRQGFNPPLHF
j_call: TRBJ1-6
v_call: TRBV6-5

cdr3_aa: CATSKSAGVYNEQFF
j_call: TRBJ2-1
v_call: TRBV15

cdr3_aa: CASSLVVAVGNTIYF
j_call: TRBJ1-3
v_call: TRBV7-9

cdr3_aa: CASSQDRASDTQYF
j_call: TRBJ2-3
v_call: TRBV4-1

cdr3_aa: CASAATRGGTEQFF
j_call: TRBJ2-1
v_call: TRBV27

cdr3_aa: CASSPTSAGITDTQYF
j_call: TRBJ2-3
v_call: TRBV28

cdr3_aa: CASSSDRAQGSSGYTF
j_call: TRBJ1-2
v_call: TRBV7-9

cdr3_aa: CATEGQANQPQHF
j_call: TRBJ1-5
v_call: TRBV19

cdr3_aa: CSASNPGRLSNEQFF
j_call: TRBJ2-1
v_call: TRBV20-1

cdr3_aa: CASRTTANTGELFF
j_call: TRBJ2-2
v_call: TRBV6-1

cdr3_aa: CSARQGGDEKLFF
j_call: TRBJ1-4
v_call: TRBV20-1

cdr3_aa: CASSQVSGPGANVLTF
j_call: TRBJ2-6
v_call: TRBV4-1

cdr3_aa: CASSLGSGGETDTQYF
j_call: TRBJ2-3
v_call: TRBV27

cdr3_aa: CSARVDDYGYTF
j_call: TRBJ1-2
v_call: TRBV20-1

cdr3_aa: CSARGAGAGGPEQYF
j_call: TRBJ2-7
v_call: TRBV20-1

cdr3_aa: CASSLTLPLDAGASETQYF
j_call: TRBJ2-5
v_call: TRBV11-3

cdr3_aa: CSARPPGTAYYGYTF
j_call: TRBJ1-2
v_call: TRBV20-1

cdr3_aa: CATLQQGRTDTQYF
j_call: TRBJ2-3
v_call: TRBV15

cdr3_aa: CATSAGGQSPYNEQFF
j_call: TRBJ2-1
v_call: TRBV24-1

cdr3_aa: CASSPNYGNTIYF
j_call: TRBJ1-3
v_call: TRBV11-3

cdr3_aa: CASSLGAARTDTQYF
j_call: TRBJ2-3
v_call: TRBV11-2

cdr3_aa: CATSRDAGGSYEQYF
j_call: TRBJ2-7
v_call: TRBV15

cdr3_aa: CASSKTSKNQPQHF
j_call: TRBJ1-5
v_call: TRBV21-1

cdr3_aa: CSARGSLAGADTQYF
j_call: TRBJ2-3
v_call: TRBV20-1

cdr3_aa: CASSQRAGGRGADTQYF
j_call: TRBJ2-3
v_call: TRBV7-7

cdr3_aa: CASTPNSLAGVEQFF
j_call: TRBJ2-1
v_call: TRBV7-2

cdr3_aa: CASSSRTGNNSPLHF
j_call: TRBJ1-6
v_call: TRBV7-2

cdr3_aa: CASSYREAQPQHF
j_call: TRBJ1-5
v_call: TRBV6-5

cdr3_aa: CASSPDLVVKRLFF
j_call: TRBJ1-4
v_call: TRBV6-1

cdr3_aa: CASSAPREGGELFF
j_call: TRBJ2-2
v_call: TRBV7-2

cdr3_aa: CASSPPTSSDFTDTQYF
j_call: TRBJ2-3
v_call: TRBV18

cdr3_aa: CASRGGGNTEAFF
j_call: TRBJ1-1
v_call: TRBV28

cdr3_aa: CSARVLSQRGVPYNEQFF
j_call: TRBJ2-1
v_call: TRBV20-1

cdr3_aa: CASSIGQGDSYEQYF
j_call: TRBJ2-7
v_call: TRBV5-4

cdr3_aa: CASSQEPLGQGRCYSNQPQHF
j_call: TRBJ1-5
v_call: TRBV6-8

cdr3_aa: CASSFGTVGIYEQYF
j_call: TRBJ2-7
v_call: TRBV11-1

cdr3_aa: CASSLALAGAYNEQFF
j_call: TRBJ2-1
v_call: TRBV7-9

cdr3_aa: CASSHRQDSGQKNTEAFF
j_call: TRBJ1-1
v_call: TRBV6-1

cdr3_aa: CSAREGLTDTQYF
j_call: TRBJ2-3
v_call: TRBV20-1

cdr3_aa: CASSLQVSSYNEQFF
j_call: TRBJ2-1
v_call: TRBV5-1

cdr3_aa: CASSFRWIWETQYF
j_call: TRBJ2-5
v_call: TRBV5-5

cdr3_aa: CASSLVQGSYGYTF
j_call: TRBJ1-2
v_call: TRBV7-2